This TCR beta chain was identified during a study of T cell responses to AZD1222 COVID-19 vaccine. General observations from the study: Females outnumbered males among donors, who were mostly white British; clonal diversity was possibly underestimated.

In regard to this clone: Antigen specificity is unknown.

V shed 3 bases, J shed 5 bases, and the junction held 6 bases outside the gene matches. The germline V gene encodes CDR1 DFQATT and CDR2 SNEGSKA (reference sequence). The CDR3 extends over 14 amino acids. Measured with immunoSEQ multiplex PCR; TCRdb has only the in-frame clones, and not every one. The table records 100,000 to 150,000 clones, roughly 90% of them present only once. The chain is built from TRBV20-1 and TRBJ2-7; 11 bases line up with TRBD2. Sequencing used peripheral blood, obtained on day 0 of AZD1222 vaccination. The receptor comes from an adult in good health. CDR3 region: CSASDSGRAHEQYF. The DNA of the CDR3 is TGCAGTGCTAGTGATAGCGGGAGGGCCCACGAGCAGTACTTC.